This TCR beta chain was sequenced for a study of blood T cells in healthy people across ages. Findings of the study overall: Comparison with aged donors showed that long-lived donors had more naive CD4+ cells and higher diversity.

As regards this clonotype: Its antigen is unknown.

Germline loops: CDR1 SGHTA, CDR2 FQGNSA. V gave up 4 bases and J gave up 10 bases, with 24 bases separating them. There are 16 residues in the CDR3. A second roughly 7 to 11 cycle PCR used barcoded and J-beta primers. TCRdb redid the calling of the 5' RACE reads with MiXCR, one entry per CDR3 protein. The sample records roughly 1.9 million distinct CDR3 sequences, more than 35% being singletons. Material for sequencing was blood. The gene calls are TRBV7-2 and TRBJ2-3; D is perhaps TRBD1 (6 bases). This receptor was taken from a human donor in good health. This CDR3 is CASSSFGRRGTSSQYF. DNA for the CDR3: TGTGCCAGCAGCTCTTTCGGACGTAGAGGGACATCATCGCAGTATTTT.